Following are 12 T cell receptor beta chains from one sample sequenced in a study of T cells after yellow fever vaccination. One entry per CDR3 protein, called by TCRdb with MiXCR from the 5' RACE reads. The repertoire holds approximately 150,000 distinct CDR3 sequences, roughly 9% seen once, with approximately 35% in the top ten. The specimen comprised CD8+ T cells sorted from PBMCs, sampled 45 days after the yellow fever booster vaccination. Source of these receptors: a man between 18 and 29 years old who received the YFV17D yellow fever vaccine.

This clonotype was detected many times. This CDR3 is CASSLGLEQFF. In nucleotides, the CDR3 is TGTGCCAGCAGTTTGGGGCTTGAGCAGTTCTTC. V usage is TRBV12-3 or TRBV12-4 and J usage is TRBJ2-1, with D maybe TRBD1 (5 bases). The CDR3 length is 11 residues. V dropped 3 bases and J dropped 9 bases, with 6 bases sitting between them.

Only a few counts were recorded for this clonotype. This rearrangement joins TRBV5-4 to TRBJ2-7; 9 nucleotides match TRBD1. V lost 4 bases to trimming and J lost 5 bases; unmatched junction nucleotides: 7. The germline V gene encodes CDR1 SGHNT and CDR2 YYREEE (reference sequence). This CDR3 contains 14 residues. The CDR3 coding sequence is TGTGCCAGCAGCGTCCGGACAGGGGTCGACGAGCAGTACTTC. Protein product: CASSVRTGVDEQYF.

In its sample, this clonotype was seen a few times. V and J are TRBV5-6 and TRBJ1-5, with a possible D match to TRBD1 (6 bases). Trimming took off 4 bases at V and 3 bases at J, with 11 bases between the two ends. The CDR3 length is 14 residues. Germline loops: CDR1 SGHDT, CDR2 YYEEEE. The CDR3: CASSRQGFNQPQHF. The CDR3 nucleotides read TGTGCCAGCAGCCGCCAGGGGTTCAATCAGCCCCAGCATTTT.

This clonotype has more than one count but fewer than ten. This chain uses TRBV5-6 with TRBJ2-3; possibly TRBD1 for D (6 bases). The CDR3 consists of 15 residues. CDR1 is SGHDT and CDR2 is YYEEEE in the germline V gene. The V and J ends lost 1 base and 4 bases respectively, with 13 bases between them. The CDR3 spells CASSLRFQGPDTQYF. In DNA form, the CDR3 reads TGTGCCAGCAGCTTGCGGTTCCAGGGGCCAGATACGCAGTATTTT.

This clonotype was detected a few times. The CDR3 loop reads CATSRETDSQETQYF. The CDR3 region has the DNA TGTGCCACCAGCAGAGAAACGGATTCCCAAGAGACCCAGTACTTC. The chain combines TRBV15 with TRBJ2-5; D remains ambiguous. CDR1 is LNHNV, CDR2 YYDKDF, per germline (reference sequence). V shed 0 bases and J shed 1 base, with 9 bases lying between them. This CDR3 is built from 15 residues. The full variable domain, rest sourced from reference TRBV15 and TRBJ2-5, is DAMVIQNPRYQVTQFGKPVTLSCSQTLNHNVMYWYQQKSSQAPKLLFHYYDKDFNNEADTPDNFQSRRPNTSFCFLDIRSPGLGDTAMYLCATSRETDSQETQYFGPGTRLLVL.

The table lists this clonotype with many counts. The chain combines TRBV7-2 with TRBJ2-7, with 9 bases aligning to TRBD2. The CDR3 covers 14 residues. CDR1 is SGHTA, CDR2 FQGNSA, per germline. Here the CDR3 reads CASSAWTSDYVQYV. Here the CDR3 DNA reads TGTGCCAGCAGCGCCTGGACTAGCGACTACGTGCAGTACGTC.

The genes are TRBV15 and TRBJ1-1; D is possibly TRBD1 (6 bases). Trimming stripped 8 bases from V and 1 base from J, with 14 bases between. CDR1 and CDR2 (germline): LNHNV, YYDKDF (reference sequence). This CDR3 region has 14 residues. The CDR3 protein is CATEEDRGNTEAFF. The CDR3 region has the DNA TGTGCCACCGAAGAGGACAGAGGGAACACTGAAGCTTTCTTT.

The chain joins TRBV7-6 to TRBJ2-5, with 12 bases that match TRBD2. This CDR3 spans 15 amino acids. From germline, CDR1 is SGHVS and CDR2 FNYEAQ. Losses at the gene ends were 4 bases for V and 5 bases for J; bases not matched to a gene: 5. The DNA of the CDR3 is TGTGCCAGCAGCTCTAGCGGGGGGGCGGTGGAGACCCAGTACTTC. Translation gives CASSSSGGAVETQYF.

This clonotype was detected many times. V gene TRBV21-1 combines with J gene TRBJ2-5; the D call in the table, TRBD1, was not verified against the DNA. TRBV21-1 is assigned pseudogene status. The CDR3 contains 14 residues. The DNA for the CDR3 is TGTGCCAGCAGGATACAGGGTGGGAAAAAGACCCAGTACTTC. Translation gives CASRIQGGKKTQYF.

This chain connects TRBV7-9 to TRBJ1-2, with 9 bases fitting TRBD1. Germline V gene sequence: CDR1 SEHNR, CDR2 FQNEAQ (reference sequence). The CDR3 length is 15 residues. V dropped 4 bases and J dropped 4; count of bases not matched to a gene: 7. CDR3 in amino acids: CASSSGQGRGYGYTF. Here the CDR3 DNA reads TGTGCCAGCAGCTCAGGACAGGGGAGGGGCTATGGCTACACCTTC.

V gene TRBV11-2 combines with J gene TRBJ2-3; D gene ambiguous. The CDR3 sequence is 13 residues long. Germline loops: CDR1 SGHAT, CDR2 FQNNGV. With 1 base removed from V and 6 bases from J, the gap between germline ends came to 8 bases. The DNA of the CDR3 is TGTGCCAGCAGCTTAGGGTCAAGGGATACGCAGTATTTT. Amino acids: CASSLGSRDTQYF.

There are a few counts of this clonotype. This chain links TRBV7-8 with TRBJ2-7; the D is unclear. Germline V CDR1 and CDR2: SGHVS, FQNEAQ. This CDR3 has 12 amino acids. V was pared by 5 bases and J by 2 bases, with 7 bases between. This CDR3 is CASSPTTYEQYF. CDR3 bases: TGTGCCAGCAGCCCTACAACCTACGAGCAGTACTTC.